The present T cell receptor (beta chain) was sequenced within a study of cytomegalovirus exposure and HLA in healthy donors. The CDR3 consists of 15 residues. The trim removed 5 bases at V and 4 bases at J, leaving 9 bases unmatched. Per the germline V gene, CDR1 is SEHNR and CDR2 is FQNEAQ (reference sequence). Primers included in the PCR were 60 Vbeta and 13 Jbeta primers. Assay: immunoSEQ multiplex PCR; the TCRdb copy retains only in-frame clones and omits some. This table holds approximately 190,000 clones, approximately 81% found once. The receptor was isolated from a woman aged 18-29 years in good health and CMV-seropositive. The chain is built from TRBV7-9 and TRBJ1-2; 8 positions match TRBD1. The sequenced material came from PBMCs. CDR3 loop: CASSPRGQASYGYTF. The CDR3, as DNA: TGTGCCAGCAGCCCCAGGGGACAGGCGTCCTATGGCTACACCTTC.